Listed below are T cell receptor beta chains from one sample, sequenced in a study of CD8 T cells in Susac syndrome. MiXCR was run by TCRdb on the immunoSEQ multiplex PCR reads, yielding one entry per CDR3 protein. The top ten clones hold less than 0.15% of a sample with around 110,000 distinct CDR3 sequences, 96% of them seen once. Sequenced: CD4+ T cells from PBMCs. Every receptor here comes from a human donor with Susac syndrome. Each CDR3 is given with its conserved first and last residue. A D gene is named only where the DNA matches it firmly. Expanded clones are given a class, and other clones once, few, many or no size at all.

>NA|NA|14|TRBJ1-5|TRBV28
TGTGCCAGCCTTGGGCCTCTTTTGATGCAGCCCCAGCATTTT
CASLGPLLMQPQHF
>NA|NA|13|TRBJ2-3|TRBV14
TGTGCCAGCAGCCACGGATCATCAGATACGCAGTATTTT
CASSHGSSDTQYF
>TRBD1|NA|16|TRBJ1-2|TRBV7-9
TGTGCCAGCAGCTTCCGATCGGACAGGGAAACGGATGGCTACACCTTC
CASSFRSDRETDGYTF
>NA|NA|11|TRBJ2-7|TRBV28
TGTGCCACCGAACGCGACTACGAGCAGTACTTC
CATERDYEQYF
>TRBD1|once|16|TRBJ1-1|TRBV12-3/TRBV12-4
TGTGCCAGCAGCCAACCGACAGGGGGCTCTTCCACTGAAGCTTTCTTT
CASSQPTGGSSTEAFF
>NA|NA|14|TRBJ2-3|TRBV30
TGTGCCCGTGGCGGGACGGCTAGCACAGATACGCAGTATTTT
CARGGTASTDTQYF
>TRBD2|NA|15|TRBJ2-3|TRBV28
TGTGCCAGCAGTCCGGGACTAGCGGGATCAGATACGCAGTATTTT
CASSPGLAGSDTQYF
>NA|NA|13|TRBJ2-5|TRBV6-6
TGTGCCAGCAGTAGTCCCCCGGCGGAGACCCAGTACTTC
CASSSPPAETQYF
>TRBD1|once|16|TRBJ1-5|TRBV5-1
TGCGCCAGCAGCTTGAGCGGACAGGGGTCCAATCAGCCCCAGCATTTT
CASSLSGQGSNQPQHF
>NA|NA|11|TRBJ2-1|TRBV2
TGTGCCAGCAGTGGGTTTAATGAGCAGTTCTTC
CASSGFNEQFF
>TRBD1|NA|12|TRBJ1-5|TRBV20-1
TGCAGTGCGGGAACAGGGGATCAGCCCCAGCATTTT
CSAGTGDQPQHF
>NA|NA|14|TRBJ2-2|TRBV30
TGTGCCTTGACAGGCCTCGCGAACACCGGGGAGCTGTTTTTT
CALTGLANTGELFF
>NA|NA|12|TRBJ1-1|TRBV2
TGTGCCAGCCAATTAGGAAACACTGAAGCTTTCTTT
CASQLGNTEAFF
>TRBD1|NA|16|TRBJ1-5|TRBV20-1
TGCAGTGCTAGAGACAGGGGGAACTTAGGCAATCAGCCCCAGCATTTT
CSARDRGNLGNQPQHF
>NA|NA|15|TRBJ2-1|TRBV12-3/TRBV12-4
TGTGCCAGCAGTTTAATGGGACCTAGCTACAATGAGCAGTTCTTC
CASSLMGPSYNEQFF
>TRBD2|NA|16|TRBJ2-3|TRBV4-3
TGCGCCAGCAGTCCGACGGTAGCGGGAGGGCCAGATACGCAGTATTTT
CASSPTVAGGPDTQYF
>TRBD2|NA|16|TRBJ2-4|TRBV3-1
TGTGCCAGCAGCCAAGATTGGGGCGGGAGTAAAAACATTCAGTACTTC
CASSQDWGGSKNIQYF
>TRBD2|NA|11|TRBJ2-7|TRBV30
TGTGCCTCGGAGCGGGACTACGAGCAGTACTTC
CASERDYEQYF
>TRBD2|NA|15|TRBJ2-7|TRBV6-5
TGTGCCAGCAGTGTTGGACTAGCGGCAACCTACGAGCAGTACTTC
CASSVGLAATYEQYF
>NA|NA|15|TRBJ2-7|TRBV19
TGTGCCAGTAGTTCTCCGGGACAAACCATCTACGAGCAGTACTTC
CASSSPGQTIYEQYF
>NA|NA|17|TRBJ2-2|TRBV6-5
TGTGCCAGCAGTTCTCGTTCAAGCGGTCGGAACACCGGGGAGCTGTTTTTT
CASSSRSSGRNTGELFF
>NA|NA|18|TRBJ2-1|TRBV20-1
TGCAGTGCTAGAGCCCGGGCGGGGTCCGAGAGAAATGTAAATGAGCAGTTCTTC
CSARARAGSERNVNEQFF
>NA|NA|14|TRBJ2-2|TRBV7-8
TGTGCCAGCAGCTTATCCTGGAACACCGGGGAGCTGTTTTTT
CASSLSWNTGELFF
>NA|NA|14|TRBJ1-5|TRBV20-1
TGCAGTGCCGCAGGACAGTTACTTGATCAGCCCCAGCATTTT
CSAAGQLLDQPQHF
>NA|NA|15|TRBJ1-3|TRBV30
TGTGCCTGGAGTGTTTTGGGGAACCCTGGAAACACCATATATTTT
CAWSVLGNPGNTIYF
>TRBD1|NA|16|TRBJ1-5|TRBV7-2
TGTGCCAGCAGCTTATGGGCGACAGGGGGGAGTCAGCCCCAGCATTTT
CASSLWATGGSQPQHF
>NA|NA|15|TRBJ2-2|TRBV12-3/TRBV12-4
TGTGCCAGCAGCCCCCTCGGGGCCAACACCGGGGAGCTGTTTTTT
CASSPLGANTGELFF
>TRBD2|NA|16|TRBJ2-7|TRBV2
TGTGCCAGCAGCGGTGGGTCTAGCGGGAGAAACTACGAGCAGTACTTC
CASSGGSSGRNYEQYF
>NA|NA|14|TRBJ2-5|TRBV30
TGTGCCTGGAGTATGTACCTTCAACGGGAGACCCAGTACTTC
CAWSMYLQRETQYF
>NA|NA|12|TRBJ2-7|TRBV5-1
TGCGCCAGCAGCTGGGCTGAGGGCGAGCAGTACTTC
CASSWAEGEQYF
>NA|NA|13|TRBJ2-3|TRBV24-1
TGTGCCACCAGTGATATCGGAATGGATACGCAGTATTTT
CATSDIGMDTQYF